The next 20 T cell receptor beta chains were all read from a single sample in a study of Ad26.COV2.S vaccination and SARS-CoV-2 variants. The protocol was immunoSEQ multiplex PCR, while the TCRdb copy is restricted to in-frame clones and leaves out a portion. The profile shows 350,000 to 450,000 clones, just over 90% of them singletons. The sample in question was peripheral blood, obtained after recovery from COVID-19. These receptors came from a human donor who had recovered from COVID-19.

This clone was observed once. In DNA form, the CDR3 reads TGTGCCAGCAGTGAGAGCAGCCCCTACGAGCAGTACTTC. It is translated as CASSESSPYEQYF. This chain connects TRBV6-1 to TRBJ2-7; D remains ambiguous. The CDR3 consists of 13 residues. V was cut by 3 bases and J by 2 bases, with 8 bases left in between. From germline, CDR1 is MNHNS and CDR2 SASEGT.

The V and J genes are TRBV27 and TRBJ2-4; no firm D call. Germline assignment: CDR1 MNHEY and CDR2 SMNVEV (reference sequence). The ends were cut back, 6 bases at V and 5 bases at J, with 8 bases in the middle. The CDR3 extends over 12 amino acids. The CDR3 here is CASSGPQNIQYF. The CDR3 DNA sequence: TGTGCCAGCAGCGGGCCCCAAAACATTCAGTACTTC.

This clone was seen once. The rearrangement links TRBV12-5 to TRBJ2-1; D ambiguous. The V and J ends lost 4 bases and 7 bases respectively, with 14 bases between them. This CDR3 comprises 14 residues. Germline loops: CDR1 LGHNT, CDR2 FRNRAP. CDR3 region: CASGSRPLGNEQFF. CDR3 DNA: TGTGCTAGTGGTTCCCGTCCGCTGGGTAATGAGCAGTTCTTC.

This chain connects TRBV28 to TRBJ1-4; 10 positions agree with TRBD1. The germline V gene encodes CDR1 MDHEN and CDR2 SYDVKM. V was pared by 6 bases and J by 4 bases, with 5 bases of the junction left unmatched. This CDR3 is 15 amino acids long. CDR3 bases: TGTGCCAGCAGGCGACAGGGGGCTAATAATGAAAAACTGTTTTTT. The encoded protein is CASRRQGANNEKLFF.

The rearrangement links TRBV6-5 to TRBJ1-1; unclear D gene. The V and J ends lost 4 bases and 1 base respectively, with 10 bases between them. This CDR3 comprises 14 residues. Germline CDR1 and CDR2: MNHEY and SVGAGI. The CDR3 loop is CASSFGLSNTEAFF. The CDR3 DNA is TGTGCCAGCAGTTTCGGACTTTCGAACACTGAAGCTTTCTTT.

The chain links TRBV4-1 to TRBJ1-1, with D possibly being TRBD1 (5 bases). Germline V gene sequence: CDR1 MGHRA, CDR2 YSYEKL. Trimming took off 0 bases at V and 1 base at J, with 21 bases between the two ends. The CDR3 spans 19 residues. The CDR3: CASSQDLGPRRGKNTEAFF. The CDR3 DNA follows: TGCGCCAGCAGCCAAGACCTCGGTCCCCGAAGGGGCAAGAACACTGAAGCTTTCTTT.

V usage is TRBV29-1 and J usage is TRBJ2-3, with a possible D match to TRBD2 (6 bases). CDR1 SQVTM and CDR2 ANQGSEA come from the germline V gene. The V and J ends lost 7 bases and 6 bases respectively, with 14 bases between them. This CDR3 has 12 residues. The CDR3 region has the DNA TGCAGCGGACGGGCGGGGCAGGATACGCAGTATTTT. This codes for CSGRAGQDTQYF.

The genes are TRBV10-3 and TRBJ2-7; 8 bases line up with TRBD1. V was pared by 11 bases and J by 2 bases, with 2 bases of the junction left unmatched. This CDR3 contains 11 residues. The germline gives CDR1 ENHRY, CDR2 SYGVKD. The CDR3 DNA sequence: TGTGCCCAGGGGGCCCCCTACGAGCAGTACTTC. Protein sequence: CAQGAPYEQYF.

CDR3 loop: CASSLTGLAALRETQYF. CDR3 nucleotide sequence: TGTGCCAGCAGCTTAACGGGTCTAGCGGCCCTCCGAGAGACCCAGTACTTC. J is TRBJ2-5 and V is TRBV7-3; 7 bases map to TRBD2. The CDR3 sequence is 17 residues long. V shed 0 bases and J 4 bases; nucleotides not matched to a gene: 11. Germline V gene sequence: CDR1 SGHTA, CDR2 FQGTGA.

V is TRBV9 and J is TRBJ1-1; tentative D call: TRBD1 (5 bases). Per germline, CDR1 SGDLS and CDR2 YYNGEE. V was pared by 0 bases and J by 2 bases, with 14 bases between. There are 16 residues in the CDR3. CDR3 residues: CASSVGAGALNTEAFF. For the CDR3, the DNA is TGTGCCAGCAGCGTAGGAGCTGGGGCACTAAACACTGAAGCTTTCTTT.

The chain is built from TRBV5-1 and TRBJ2-5, with D maybe TRBD2 (6 bases). CDR3 length: 13 residues. V was shortened by 7 bases and J by 3 bases, with 13 bases between the two germline ends. Germline V lookup: CDR1 SGHRS, CDR2 YFSETQ. The CDR3 is CASSSGGKETQYF. DNA of the CDR3: TGCGCCAGCTCATCAGGCGGGAAAGAGACCCAGTACTTC.

This chain uses TRBV12-3 or TRBV12-4 with TRBJ2-7; D perhaps matches TRBD1 (5 bases). V dropped 6 bases and J dropped 3 bases, with 12 bases sitting between them. This CDR3 contains 13 residues. In nucleotides, the CDR3 is TGTGCCAGCAGCAAACAGGCCGGCTACGAGCAGTACTTC. It translates to CASSKQAGYEQYF.

Worth noting for this clone: The same CDR3 is also encoded by other DNA sequences in this sample. The chain employs TRBV19 and TRBJ2-3; D unresolved. Germline CDR1 and CDR2: LNHDA and SQIVND (reference sequence). The V end was cut by 3 bases, the J end by 6 bases, with 4 bases between. The CDR3 loop spans 11 amino acids. For the CDR3, the DNA is TGTGCCAGTAGTATTTCCGATACGCAGTATTTT. This translates into CASSISDTQYF. The full variable domain, completed using reference TRBV19 and TRBJ2-3, is DGGITQSPKYLFRKEGQNVTLSCEQNLNHDAMYWYRQDPGQGLRLIYYSQIVNDFQKGDIAEGYSVSREKKESFPLTVTSAQKNPTAFYLCASSISDTQYFGPGTRLTVL.

On this clone itself: The same CDR3 is also encoded by other DNA sequences in this sample. V usage is TRBV12-3 or TRBV12-4 and J usage is TRBJ1-2; unclear D gene. V lost 1 base, J lost 5 bases, and 8 bases lay in between. This CDR3 contains 13 residues. The CDR3 nucleotides are TGTGCCAGCAGTTTAGGACGGATTTATGGCTACACCTTC. Protein sequence: CASSLGRIYGYTF.

This chain joins TRBV24-1 and TRBJ2-3; 10 bases agree with TRBD1. Germline V gives CDR1 KGHDR, CDR2 SFDVKD. The CDR3 length is 16 residues. V shed 4 bases and J 4 bases; nucleotides not matched to a gene: 7. Written as DNA, the CDR3 is TGTGCCACCAGTGACCCTGGACAGGGGGGCGCAGATACGCAGTATTTT. This encodes CATSDPGQGGADTQYF.

This clone has only one observation. CDR3 nucleotide sequence: TGTGCCAGCAGCCAAGATCGAGTGGCGACCAGCTCTGGAAACACCATATATTTT. It encodes CASSQDRVATSSGNTIYF. The J gene is TRBJ1-3, the V gene TRBV3-1 (or the pseudogene TRBV3-2), with no clear D. This CDR3 region has 18 residues. Germline CDR1 and CDR2: LGHDT and YNNKEL (reference sequence). Trimming removed 0 bases at V and 0 bases at J, with 15 bases between.

The chain carries TRBV9 and TRBJ2-1, with D unclear. V gave up 0 bases and J gave up 4 bases, with 5 bases separating them. Germline assignment: CDR1 SGDLS and CDR2 YYNGEE. CDR3 length: 13 residues. The CDR3 protein is CASSVAPYNEQFF. CDR3 sequence (DNA): TGTGCCAGCAGCGTAGCCCCATACAATGAGCAGTTCTTC.

Written as DNA, the CDR3 is TGTGCCAGCAGCTTGACAGCTTTCTACGAGCAGTACTTC. This translates into CASSLTAFYEQYF. J is TRBJ2-7 and V is TRBV27; weak D call: TRBD1 (5 bases). Deletions cut 6 bases from V and 3 bases from J, with 12 bases between. Looked up from germline, CDR1 is MNHEY and CDR2 is SMNVEV (reference sequence). CDR3 length: 13 residues.

The chain has TRBV20-1 and TRBJ2-1; possibly TRBD2 for D (6 bases). From germline, CDR1 is DFQATT and CDR2 SNEGSKA (reference sequence). Trimming took 3 bases from V and 4 from J, leaving 13 bases between them. This CDR3 has 14 amino acids. CDR3 protein: CSASWGVGYNEQFF. CDR3 nucleotides: TGCAGTGCTAGTTGGGGGGTGGGGTACAATGAGCAGTTCTTC.

The chain combines TRBV28 with TRBJ1-5, with a weak D call TRBD1 (6 bases). The CDR3 totals 14 residues. Germline CDR1 MDHEN, CDR2 SYDVKM. Trimming cost V 2 bases and J 3 bases, with 8 bases left between them. CDR3 in amino acids: CASSLTGINQPQHF. The DNA of the CDR3 is TGTGCCAGCAGTTTAACAGGGATCAATCAGCCCCAGCATTTT.